This T cell receptor (beta chain) was observed in a study of T cell clones after liver transplantation. General study points: Graft donor-reactive T cells may have migrated into the graft rather than being deleted. In 5 of 8 subjects, circulating graft-donor-reactive CD4 TCRbeta sequences fell significantly after transplant.

Worth noting for this clone: Its antigen is not known.

Germline V gives CDR1 MNHNY, CDR2 SVGAGI (reference sequence). The length of the CDR3 is 14 residues. The germline V and J ends were trimmed by 7 bases and 3 bases, with 12 bases remaining between them. This table comes from immunoSEQ multiplex PCR, and its TCRdb copy is limited to in-frame clones, with some not included. The sample contains 15,000 or so clones, roughly 84% of which appear only once. The source was CD8+ T cells from blood, collected around 48 months after liver transplant. This TCR was sampled from a human patient who received a liver transplant. Some T cells may possibly be graft donor cells. The chain employs TRBV6-6 and TRBJ2-2; TRBD2 might be the D (5 bases). DNA of the CDR3: TGTGCCAGCATCCTCCCCGGGGACACCGGGGAGCTGTTTTTT. Translating gives CASILPGDTGELFF.